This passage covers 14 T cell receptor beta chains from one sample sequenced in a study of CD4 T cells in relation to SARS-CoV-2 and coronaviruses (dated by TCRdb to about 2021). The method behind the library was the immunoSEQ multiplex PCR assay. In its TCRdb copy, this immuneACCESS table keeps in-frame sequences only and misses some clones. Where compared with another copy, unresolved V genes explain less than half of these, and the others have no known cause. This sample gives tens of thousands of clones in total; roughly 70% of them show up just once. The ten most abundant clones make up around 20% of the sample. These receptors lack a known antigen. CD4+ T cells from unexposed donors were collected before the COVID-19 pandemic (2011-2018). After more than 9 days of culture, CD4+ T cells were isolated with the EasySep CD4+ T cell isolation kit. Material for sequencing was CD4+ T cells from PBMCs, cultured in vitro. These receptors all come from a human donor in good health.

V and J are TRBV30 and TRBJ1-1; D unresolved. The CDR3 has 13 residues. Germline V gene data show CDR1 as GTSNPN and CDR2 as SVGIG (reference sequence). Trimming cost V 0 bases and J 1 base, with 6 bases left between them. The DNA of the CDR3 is TGTGCCTGGAGTGTTTCAGAGAACACTGAAGCTTTCTTT. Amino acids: CAWSVSENTEAFF.

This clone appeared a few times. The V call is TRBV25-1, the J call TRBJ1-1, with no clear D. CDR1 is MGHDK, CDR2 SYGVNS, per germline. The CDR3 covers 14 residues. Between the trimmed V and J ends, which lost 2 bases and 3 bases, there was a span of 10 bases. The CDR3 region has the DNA TGTGCCAGCAGTGAAGGGCAGACGGACACTGAAGCTTTCTTT. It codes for CASSEGQTDTEAFF.

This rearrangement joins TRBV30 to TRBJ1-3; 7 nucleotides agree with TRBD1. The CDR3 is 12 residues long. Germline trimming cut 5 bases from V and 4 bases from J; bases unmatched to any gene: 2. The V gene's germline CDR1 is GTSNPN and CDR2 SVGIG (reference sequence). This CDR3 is CAWETGGNTIYF. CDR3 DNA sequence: TGTGCCTGGGAGACAGGGGGAAACACCATATATTTT.

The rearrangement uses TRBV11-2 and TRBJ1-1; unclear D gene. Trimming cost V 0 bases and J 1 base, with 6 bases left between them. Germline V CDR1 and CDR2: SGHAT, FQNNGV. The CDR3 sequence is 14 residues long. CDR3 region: CASSLDVPNTEAFF. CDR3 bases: TGTGCCAGCAGCTTAGATGTCCCGAACACTGAAGCTTTCTTT.

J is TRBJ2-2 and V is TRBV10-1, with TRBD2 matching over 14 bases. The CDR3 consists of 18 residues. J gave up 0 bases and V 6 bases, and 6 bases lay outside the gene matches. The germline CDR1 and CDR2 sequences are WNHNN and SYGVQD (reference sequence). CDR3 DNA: TGCGCCAGCAGCCGGACTAGCGGGAGGCAATCGAACACCGGGGAGCTGTTTTTT. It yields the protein CASSRTSGRQSNTGELFF.

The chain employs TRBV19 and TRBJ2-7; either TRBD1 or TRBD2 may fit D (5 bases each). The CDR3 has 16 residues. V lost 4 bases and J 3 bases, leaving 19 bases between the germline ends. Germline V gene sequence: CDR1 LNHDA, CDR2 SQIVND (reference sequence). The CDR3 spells CASSRGEDSHHYEQYF. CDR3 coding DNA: TGTGCCAGTAGTAGGGGCGAGGACTCCCACCACTACGAGCAGTACTTC.

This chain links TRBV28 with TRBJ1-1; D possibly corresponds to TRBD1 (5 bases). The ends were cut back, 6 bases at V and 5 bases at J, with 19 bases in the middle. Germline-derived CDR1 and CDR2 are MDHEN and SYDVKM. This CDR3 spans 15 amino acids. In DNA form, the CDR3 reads TGTGCCAGCAGCCTGGGGGGTAACAGGAAGACTGAAGCTTTCTTT. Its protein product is CASSLGGNRKTEAFF. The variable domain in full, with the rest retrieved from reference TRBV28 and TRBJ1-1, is DVKVTQSSRYLVKRTGEKVFLECVQDMDHENMFWYRQDPGLGLRLIYFSYDVKMKEKGDIPEGYSVSREKKERFSLILESASTNQTSMYLCASSLGGNRKTEAFFGQGTRLTVV.

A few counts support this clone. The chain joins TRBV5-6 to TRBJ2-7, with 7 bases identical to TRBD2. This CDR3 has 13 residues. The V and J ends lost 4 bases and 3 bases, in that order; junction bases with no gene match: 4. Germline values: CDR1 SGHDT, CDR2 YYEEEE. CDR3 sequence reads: CASSPWEGYEQYF. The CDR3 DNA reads TGTGCCAGCAGCCCCTGGGAGGGCTACGAGCAGTACTTC.

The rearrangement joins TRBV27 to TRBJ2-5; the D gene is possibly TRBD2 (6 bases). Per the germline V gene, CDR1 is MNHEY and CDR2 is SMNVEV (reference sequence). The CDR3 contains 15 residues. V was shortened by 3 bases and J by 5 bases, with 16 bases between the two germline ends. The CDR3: CASSLAGRGWETQYF. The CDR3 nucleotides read TGTGCCAGCAGTTTGGCGGGGAGAGGGTGGGAGACCCAGTACTTC.

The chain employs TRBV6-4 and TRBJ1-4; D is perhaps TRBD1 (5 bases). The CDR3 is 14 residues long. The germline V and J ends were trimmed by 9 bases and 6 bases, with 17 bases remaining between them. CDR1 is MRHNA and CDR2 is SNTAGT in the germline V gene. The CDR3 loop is CASDEGLPHEKLFF. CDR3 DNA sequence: TGTGCCAGTGATGAGGGACTGCCACATGAAAAACTGTTTTTT.

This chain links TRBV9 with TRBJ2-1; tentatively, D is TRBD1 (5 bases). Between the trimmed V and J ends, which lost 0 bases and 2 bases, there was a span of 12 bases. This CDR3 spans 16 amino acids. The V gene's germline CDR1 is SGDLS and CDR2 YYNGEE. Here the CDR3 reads CASSVEAGRPYNEQFF. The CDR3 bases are TGTGCCAGCAGCGTAGAGGCAGGGCGACCCTACAATGAGCAGTTCTTC.

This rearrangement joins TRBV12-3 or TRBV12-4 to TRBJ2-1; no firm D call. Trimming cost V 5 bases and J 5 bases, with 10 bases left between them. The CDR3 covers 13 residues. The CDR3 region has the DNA TGTGCCAGCAGTCCCCGACGGAACAATGAGCAGTTCTTC. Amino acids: CASSPRRNNEQFF.

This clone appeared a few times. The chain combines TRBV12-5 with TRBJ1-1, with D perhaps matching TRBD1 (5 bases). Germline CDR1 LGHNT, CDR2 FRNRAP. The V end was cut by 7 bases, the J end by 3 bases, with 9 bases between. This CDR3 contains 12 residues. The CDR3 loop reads CASARGDTEAFF. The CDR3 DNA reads TGTGCTAGTGCTCGGGGGGACACTGAAGCTTTCTTT.

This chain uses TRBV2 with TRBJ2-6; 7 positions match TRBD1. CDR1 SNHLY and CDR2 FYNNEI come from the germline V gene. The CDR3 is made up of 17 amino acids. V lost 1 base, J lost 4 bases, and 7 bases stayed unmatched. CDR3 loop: CASSEGYRGSGANVLTF. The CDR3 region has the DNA TGTGCCAGCAGTGAAGGGTACAGGGGAAGCGGGGCCAACGTCCTGACTTTC.